The next 28 T cell receptor beta chains were all read from a single sample in a study of cytomegalovirus exposure and HLA in healthy donors. The PCR used 60 Vbeta and 13 Jbeta primers. Only in-frame clones appear in the TCRdb table, and some are missing; sequencing was by immunoSEQ multiplex PCR. The sample shows some 87,000 clones, more than 55% of them seen only once. The material sequenced was PBMCs. Source of these receptors: a woman aged 25 to 39 in good health and CMV-seropositive.

This rearrangement joins TRBV28 to TRBJ1-2; D may be TRBD1 (6 bases). Trimming left V 5 bases short and J 1 base short, with 14 bases between. Germline CDR1 MDHEN, CDR2 SYDVKM. This CDR3 spans 15 amino acids. The CDR3 spells CASSLRQEGNYGYTF. CDR3 coding DNA: TGTGCCAGCAGTCTCCGACAGGAAGGTAACTATGGCTACACCTTC.

The chain joins TRBV18 to TRBJ1-1; 9 bases map to TRBD1. Trimming took 3 bases from V and 8 from J; bases not matched to a gene: 4. From germline, CDR1 is KGHSH and CDR2 LQKENI. The CDR3 length is 13 residues. The CDR3 loop is CASSPGQGAEAFF. CDR3 DNA sequence: TGTGCCAGCTCACCGGGACAGGGCGCGGAAGCTTTCTTT.

The J gene is TRBJ1-4, the V gene TRBV5-1; the match to TRBD1 covers 8 bases. The CDR3 is made up of 15 amino acids. The V segment lost 3 bases and the J segment 2 bases; nucleotides outside the gene matches: 3. Germline V lookup: CDR1 SGHRS, CDR2 YFSETQ. The CDR3 bases are TGCGCCAGCAGCTCCCAGGGGGCGACTAATGAAAAACTGTTTTTT. As protein: CASSSQGATNEKLFF. Together with reference TRBV5-1 and TRBJ1-4, the CDR3 gives the full variable domain: KAGVTQTPRYLIKTRGQQVTLSCSPISGHRSVSWYQQTPGQGLQFLFEYFSETQRNKGNFPGRFSGRQFSNSRSEMNVSTLELGDSALYLCASSSQGATNEKLFFGSGTQLSVL.

The J gene is TRBJ1-6, the V gene TRBV6-5, with D uncertain. Germline V gives CDR1 MNHEY, CDR2 SVGAGI. Deletions cut 6 bases from V and 7 bases from J, with 7 bases between. The CDR3 is made up of 12 amino acids. The CDR3 protein is CASSGRNSPLHF. CDR3 nucleotides: TGTGCCAGCAGCGGCAGGAATTCACCCCTCCACTTT.

The chain has TRBV2 and TRBJ2-7; TRBD1 matches at 9 bases. The V gene's germline CDR1 is SNHLY and CDR2 FYNNEI. This CDR3 has 14 residues. Germline trimming cut 7 bases from V and 0 bases from J; bases unmatched to any gene: 4. CDR3 residues: CASKGQGSSYEQYF. DNA of the CDR3: TGTGCCAGCAAGGGACAGGGCAGCTCCTACGAGCAGTACTTC.

This chain links TRBV19 with TRBJ2-5, with TRBD2 identical over 7 bases. Losses at the gene ends were 4 bases for V and 4 bases for J; bases not matched to a gene: 3. Germline V gene lookup returns CDR1 LNHDA and CDR2 SQIVND (reference sequence). The CDR3 is 13 residues long. The CDR3 DNA sequence: TGTGCCAGTAGTAGCGGGGGTTCAGAGACCCAGTACTTC. Its protein product is CASSSGGSETQYF.

On this clone: Other DNA sequences from this sample encode an identical CDR3 as well. J is TRBJ2-7 and V is TRBV5-6; the D gene is possibly TRBD1 (5 bases). The CDR3 is made up of 15 amino acids. V lost 0 bases and J lost 0, with 10 bases in between. Germline V gene data show CDR1 as SGHDT and CDR2 as YYEEEE. CDR3: CASSLAGATSYEQYF. CDR3 nucleotides: TGTGCCAGCAGCTTGGCTGGGGCCACCTCCTACGAGCAGTACTTC.

This chain connects TRBV5-8 to TRBJ1-2; D remains ambiguous. V lost 2 bases to trimming and J lost 6 bases, with 8 bases between them. Germline assignment: CDR1 SGHTS and CDR2 YDEGEE. CDR3 length: 12 residues. The CDR3 spells CASSFGLNGYTF. The DNA for the CDR3 is TGTGCCAGCAGCTTCGGACTAAATGGCTACACCTTC.

The rearrangement joins TRBV4-3 to TRBJ2-1; TRBD2 aligns across 11 bases. With V trimmed by 4 bases and J by 9 bases, 17 bases remained unmatched. The CDR3 covers 18 residues. The V gene's germline CDR1 is LGHNA and CDR2 YSLEER. Here the CDR3 reads CASSRYTLSGGATVEQFF. The CDR3 DNA reads TGCGCCAGCAGCCGGTACACCCTTAGCGGGGGGGCGACAGTTGAGCAGTTCTTC.

This clone has only one observation. The CDR3 loop is CASRGLAANTGELFF. CDR3 nucleotide sequence: TGTGCCAGCAGGGGACTAGCGGCGAACACCGGGGAGCTGTTTTTT. The gene calls are TRBV27 and TRBJ2-2, with TRBD2 matching 11 bases. The V and J ends lost 6 bases and 0 bases, in that order; junction bases with no gene match: 0. There are 15 residues in the CDR3. Germline CDR1 and CDR2: MNHEY and SMNVEV (reference sequence).

The rearrangement uses TRBV5-1 and TRBJ1-4; TRBD1 matches 9 bases. CDR3 length: 15 amino acids. Germline CDR1 and CDR2: SGHRS and YFSETQ. The J segment lost 12 bases and the V segment lost 3 bases, leaving 12 bases of the junction unmatched. CDR3 protein: CASSSGTGRSAELFF. CDR3 coding DNA: TGCGCCAGCAGCTCCGGGACAGGGAGAAGCGCCGAACTGTTTTTT. The full variable domain, in which reference TRBV5-1 and TRBJ1-4 provide the parts outside the CDR3, is KAGVTQTPRYLIKTRGQQVTLSCSPISGHRSVSWYQQTPGQGLQFLFEYFSETQRNKGNFPGRFSGRQFSNSRSEMNVSTLELGDSALYLCASSSGTGRSAELFFGSGTQLSVL.

V usage is TRBV2 and J usage is TRBJ1-5; no definite D call. CDR1 and CDR2 from the germline V gene are SNHLY and FYNNEI. This CDR3 region has 14 residues. V gave up 4 bases and J gave up 4 bases, with 11 bases separating them. Here the CDR3 DNA reads TGTGCCAGCAGTGGGGAGGGATCGAATCAGCCCCAGCATTTT. This gives the protein CASSGEGSNQPQHF.

Only a few counts were recorded for this clone. The chain carries TRBV2 and TRBJ2-3; TRBD2 aligns across 15 bases. J was trimmed by 0 bases and V by 8 bases; bases with no gene match: 3. CDR3 size: 16 residues. Germline V gene data show CDR1 as SNHLY and CDR2 as FYNNEI. In DNA form, the CDR3 reads TGTGCCAGCGGACTAGCGGGGGGGCTTAGCACAGATACGCAGTATTTT. This encodes CASGLAGGLSTDTQYF.

This sequence joins TRBV4-1 and TRBJ1-6; D is ambiguous. Germline V CDR1 and CDR2: MGHRA, YSYEKL. The length of the CDR3 is 12 residues. Trimming left V 3 bases short and J 10 bases short, with 7 bases between. CDR3 nucleotide sequence: TGCGCCAGCAGCCACCTACGATCACCCCTCCACTTT. Protein product: CASSHLRSPLHF.

The chain couples TRBV27 to TRBJ2-5, with 9 bases fitting TRBD1. The CDR3 loop spans 14 amino acids. The germline V gene encodes CDR1 MNHEY and CDR2 SMNVEV (reference sequence). V gave up 7 bases and J gave up 4 bases; unmatched junction bases: 7. CDR3 in amino acids: CASTTGGLGETQYF. DNA for the CDR3: TGTGCCAGCACGACAGGGGGGCTGGGAGAGACCCAGTACTTC.

The table lists this clone with a few counts. The junction departs from the called germline gene at one end, perhaps through a read error. The V gene is TRBV7-2, the J gene TRBJ2-2; perhaps TRBD2 as D (7 bases). Germline V gene lookup returns CDR1 SGHTA and CDR2 FQGNSA. This CDR3 is built from 15 residues. The CDR3 bases are TGTGCCAGCAGCTTAGGAGGTGGGGGGGCCGGGGAGCTGCTTTTT. This translates into CASSLGGGGAGELLF.

This sequence joins TRBV9 and TRBJ1-3, with 7 bases identical to TRBD1. V was pared by 4 bases and J by 1 base, with 8 bases of the junction left unmatched. The CDR3 runs to 16 residues. Germline V gene lookup returns CDR1 SGDLS and CDR2 YYNGEE. CDR3 nucleotide sequence: TGTGCCAGCAGCCCCAGGACAGGCCAATCTGGAAACACCATATATTTT. Its protein is CASSPRTGQSGNTIYF.

This chain joins TRBV7-3 and TRBJ2-3, with TRBD2 identical over 8 bases. CDR3 size: 15 residues. Germline V gene data show CDR1 as SGHTA and CDR2 as FQGTGA. The J segment lost 6 bases and the V segment lost 3 bases, leaving 8 bases of the junction unmatched. For the CDR3, the DNA is TGTGCCAGCAGCTTCACTAGCGGAGGGTTTGATACGCAGTATTTT. Translating it yields CASSFTSGGFDTQYF.

V gene TRBV10-2 combines with J gene TRBJ2-1; TRBD1 aligns across 8 bases. V lost 4 bases and J lost 8; bases outside the gene matches: 10. CDR1 and CDR2 (germline): WSHSY, SAAADI. This CDR3 region has 15 residues. The CDR3 region is CASSVRGQGVYEQFF. Here the CDR3 DNA reads TGCGCCAGCAGTGTCCGCGGACAGGGAGTCTATGAGCAGTTCTTC.

The chain's CDR3 is CASSFTGSANTGELFF. CDR3 DNA: TGTGCCAGCAGCTTTACGGGTAGTGCGAACACCGGGGAGCTGTTTTTT. V gene TRBV7-6 combines with J gene TRBJ2-2; D gene uncertain. There are 16 residues in the CDR3. Trimming pared 3 bases from V and 0 bases from J, leaving 11 bases between. The germline CDR1 and CDR2 sequences are SGHVS and FNYEAQ.

J is TRBJ2-3 and V is TRBV27; 7 bases are a match to TRBD2. Germline V lookup: CDR1 MNHEY, CDR2 SMNVEV (reference sequence). This CDR3 has 15 residues. The V and J ends lost 3 bases and 2 bases, in that order; junction bases with no gene match: 5. The CDR3 DNA is TGTGCCAGCAGTTTTGGGAGGGCCGCCACAGATACGCAGTATTTT. Translated: CASSFGRAATDTQYF.

The chain employs TRBV30 and TRBJ1-1; TRBD1 matches 7 bases. There are 14 residues in the CDR3. After removal of 0 bases from V and 5 bases from J, the junction contained 6 bases not matched to a gene. Germline assignment: CDR1 GTSNPN and CDR2 SVGIG (reference sequence). CDR3 in amino acids: CAWSVIQGRTEAFF. Written as DNA, the CDR3 is TGTGCCTGGAGTGTAATACAGGGGCGGACTGAAGCTTTCTTT.

This clone was observed a few times. This chain connects TRBV4-2 to TRBJ1-1, with a possible D match to TRBD1 (5 bases). The length of the CDR3 is 14 residues. Trimming cost V 2 bases and J 1 base, with 8 bases left between them. Germline CDR1 is LGHNA and CDR2 is YNFKEQ. The CDR3 coding sequence is TGTGCCAGCAGCCAATGGGGGGGGAACACTGAAGCTTTCTTT. This gives the protein CASSQWGGNTEAFF.

As for this clone: One end of the junction is discordant with germline, which a read error may explain. The chain is built from TRBV7-9 and TRBJ2-1, with D maybe TRBD2 (7 bases). Germline V CDR1 and CDR2: SEHNR, FQNEAQ (reference sequence). The CDR3 has 18 amino acids. The CDR3 sequence is CSSRPPGTRGGSYNEQFF. The CDR3 nucleotides read TGTTCCAGCAGGCCACCTGGGACGAGGGGGGGCTCCTACAATGAGCAGTTCTTC. Combining the CDR3 with reference TRBV7-9 and TRBJ2-1 gives the whole variable domain DTGVSQNPRHKITKRGQNVTFRCDPISEHNRLYWYRQTLGQGPEFLTYFQNEAQLEKSRLLSDRFSAERPKGSFSTLEIQRTEQGDSAMYLCSSRPPGTRGGSYNEQFFGPGTRLTVL.

The table lists this clone with a few counts. The chain links TRBV15 to TRBJ1-1; 8 bases map to TRBD1. Germline V CDR1 and CDR2: LNHNV, YYDKDF (reference sequence). CDR3 length: 15 amino acids. The junction had 7 bases not matched to a gene; V was cut back by 2 bases and J by 5 bases. The CDR3 spells CATSRRTGGWTEAFF. CDR3 nucleotide sequence: TGTGCCACCAGCAGAAGAACAGGGGGTTGGACTGAAGCTTTCTTT.

The J gene is TRBJ2-3, the V gene TRBV4-3; 11 nucleotides agree with TRBD2. Per germline, CDR1 LGHNA and CDR2 YSLEER. The CDR3 is 19 amino acids. V lost 0 bases to trimming and J lost 0 bases; unmatched junction nucleotides: 8. CDR3 bases: TGCGCCAGCAGCCAAGATCAGACTAGCGGGGTTTCTAGCACAGATACGCAGTATTTT. Residues: CASSQDQTSGVSSTDTQYF.

The chain joins TRBV7-9 to TRBJ2-5; 13 bases line up with TRBD2. The CDR3 has 14 amino acids. Looked up from germline, CDR1 is SEHNR and CDR2 is FQNEAQ (reference sequence). After removal of 2 bases from V and 10 bases from J, the junction contained 4 bases not matched to a gene. As DNA, the CDR3 is TGTGCCAGCAGCTTAACCGGGACTAGCGGGGACCAGTACTTC. It translates to CASSLTGTSGDQYF.

This clone occurred a few times. The chain couples TRBV11-2 to TRBJ2-2; TRBD1 matches 9 bases. The junction had 6 bases not matched to a gene; V was cut back by 3 bases and J by 7 bases. Germline V gives CDR1 SGHAT, CDR2 FQNNGV. The length of the CDR3 is 15 residues. The CDR3 is CASSFIQGALGELFF. The DNA of the CDR3 is TGTGCCAGCAGCTTTATACAGGGGGCCCTCGGGGAGCTGTTTTTT. Full variable domain (missing parts from reference TRBV11-2 and TRBJ2-2): EAGVAQSPRYKIIEKRQSVAFWCNPISGHATLYWYQQILGQGPKLLIQFQNNGVVDDSQLPKDRFSAERLKGVDSTLKIQPAKLEDSAVYLCASSFIQGALGELFFGEGSRLTVL.